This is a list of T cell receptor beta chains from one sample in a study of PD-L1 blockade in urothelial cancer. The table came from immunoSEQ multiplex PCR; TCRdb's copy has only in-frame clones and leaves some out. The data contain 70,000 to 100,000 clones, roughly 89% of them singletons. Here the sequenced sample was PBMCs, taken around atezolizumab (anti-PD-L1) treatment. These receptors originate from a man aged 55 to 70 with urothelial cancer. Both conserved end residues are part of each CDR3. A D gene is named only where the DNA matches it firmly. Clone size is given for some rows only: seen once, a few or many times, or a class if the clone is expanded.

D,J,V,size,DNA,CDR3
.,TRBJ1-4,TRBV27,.,TGTGCCAGCAGCGTGTCAGGTGCAACTAATGAAAAACTGTTTTTT,CASSVSGATNEKLFF
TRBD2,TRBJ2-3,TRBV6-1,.,TGTGCCAACAGCTCTAGCGGGGGGGCTAGGAATACGCAGTATTTT,CANSSSGGARNTQYF
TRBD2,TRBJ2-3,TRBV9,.,TGTGCCAGCAGCGTAGCTGGACTAGCGGACACAGATACGCAGTATTTT,CASSVAGLADTDTQYF
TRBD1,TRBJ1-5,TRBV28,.,TGTGCCAGCAGGCCCTACTGGGGACAGGGTTTAGGAGGCAATCAGCCCCAGCATTTT,CASRPYWGQGLGGNQPQHF
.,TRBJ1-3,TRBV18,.,TGTGCCAGCTCACCCTCAGGGGTCTTCTCTGGAAACACCATATATTTT,CASSPSGVFSGNTIYF
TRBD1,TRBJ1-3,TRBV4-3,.,TGCGCCAGCAGCCAGATGGGGACCGGGACAGTCCACTCTGGAAACACCATATATTTT,CASSQMGTGTVHSGNTIYF
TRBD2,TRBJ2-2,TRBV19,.,TGTGCCAGTACCCTGGGACTAGCGGAGACCGGGGAGCTGTTTTTT,CASTLGLAETGELFF
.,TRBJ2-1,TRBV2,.,TGTGCCAGCAGAGCACTAGATACCTACAATGAGCAGTTCTTC,CASRALDTYNEQFF
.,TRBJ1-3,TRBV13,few,TGTGCCAGCAGCTCCAGGGCAGGGGACAACTCTGGAAACACCATATATTTT,CASSSRAGDNSGNTIYF
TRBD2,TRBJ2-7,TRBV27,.,TGTGCCAGCAGTTTAGTCGGGACTAGCGGTTCCTACGAGCAGTACTTC,CASSLVGTSGSYEQYF
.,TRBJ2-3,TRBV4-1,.,TGCGCCAGCAGCCATGAGCGGACTAGCACAGATACGCAGTATTTT,CASSHERTSTDTQYF
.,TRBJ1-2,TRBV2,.,TGTGCCAGCACGCGTTACTATGGCTACACCTTC,CASTRYYGYTF
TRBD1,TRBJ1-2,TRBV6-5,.,TGTGCCAGCAGTTACCGACAGGGAAGTGGCTACACCTTC,CASSYRQGSGYTF
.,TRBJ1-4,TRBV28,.,TGTGCCAGCAGTTTAAGGGGGGGCGGTGAAAAACTGTTTTTT,CASSLRGGGEKLFF
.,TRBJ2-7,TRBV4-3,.,TGCGCCAGCAGCCAAGATACAGGTAGGGTCCGCGAGCAGTACTTC,CASSQDTGRVREQYF
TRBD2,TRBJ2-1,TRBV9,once,TGTGCCAGCAGCCCAACCCCCCAGACTAGCGGGATAGGGGAGCAGTTCTTC,CASSPTPQTSGIGEQFF
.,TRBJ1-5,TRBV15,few,TGTGCCACCAGCAGAGAGGTGCACAGGCCCCAGCATTTT,CATSREVHRPQHF
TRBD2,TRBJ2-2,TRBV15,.,TGTGCCACCAGCAGCGAATACACGGGGACTAGCGGGAGTTTCAACACCGGGGAGCTGTTTTTT,CATSSEYTGTSGSFNTGELFF
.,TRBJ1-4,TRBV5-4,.,TGTGCCAGCAGCTCCGGACAGAATAATGAAAAACTGTTTTTT,CASSSGQNNEKLFF
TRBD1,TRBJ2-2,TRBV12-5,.,TGTGCTAGTGGTTTGACAGGGGCGAACACCGGGGAGCTGTTTTTT,CASGLTGANTGELFF
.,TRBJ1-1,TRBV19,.,TGTGCCAGTAGTATCCGGGGGAACACTGAAGCTTTCTTT,CASSIRGNTEAFF
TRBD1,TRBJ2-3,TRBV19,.,TGTGCCAGTAGTGGCCGTCCAGGGGGCTCAGGAGATACGCAGTATTTT,CASSGRPGGSGDTQYF
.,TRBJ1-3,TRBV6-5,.,TGTGCCAGCAGTTACTCCTCCCGCTCTGGAAACACCATATATTTT,CASSYSSRSGNTIYF
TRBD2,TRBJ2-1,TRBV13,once,TGTGCCAGCAGCTTAGAGTGCCGGGGGGGTGTTCTAACGGGGTACAATGAGCAGTTCTTC,CASSLECRGGVLTGYNEQFF
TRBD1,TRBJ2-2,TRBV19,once,TGTGCCAGTAAGGGGATGCCCGACAGGGCGGAGAACACCGGGGAGCTGTTTTTT,CASKGMPDRAENTGELFF
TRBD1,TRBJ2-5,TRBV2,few,TGTGCCAGCAGGGAACCGGACAGGGGAAGACGCGAGACCCAGTACTTC,CASREPDRGRRETQYF
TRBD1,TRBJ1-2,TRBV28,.,TGTGCCAGCAGTCAGGGGGACAGGGGAGGCTACACCTTC,CASSQGDRGGYTF
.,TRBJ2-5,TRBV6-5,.,TGTGCCAGCAGTTACACCGGACAAGATCAAGAGACCCAGTACTTC,CASSYTGQDQETQYF
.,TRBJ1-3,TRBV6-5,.,TGTGCCAGCAGTCGCGGTATCCCTGGAAACACCATATATTTT,CASSRGIPGNTIYF
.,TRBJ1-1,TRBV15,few,TGTGCCACCAGCAGAGATGAGGAGAACACTGAAGCTTTCTTT,CATSRDEENTEAFF
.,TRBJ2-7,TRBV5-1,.,TGCGCCAGCAGCTTGGGCGGGTCAGGAGCCTACGAGCAGTACTTC,CASSLGGSGAYEQYF
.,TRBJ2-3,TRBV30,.,TGTGCCTGGAGTGATACAGGGCTGCAAGATACGCAGTATTTT,CAWSDTGLQDTQYF
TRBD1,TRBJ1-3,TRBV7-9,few,TGTGCCAGCAGCCCATATCTCGACAGGGCTGGAAACACCATATATTTT,CASSPYLDRAGNTIYF
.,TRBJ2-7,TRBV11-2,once,TGTGCCAGCAGCCCGATGACATTCCTCTACGAGCAGTACTTC,CASSPMTFLYEQYF
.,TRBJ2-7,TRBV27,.,TGTGCCAGCAGTTCGGGACTGGTATCCTACGAGCAGTACTTC,CASSSGLVSYEQYF
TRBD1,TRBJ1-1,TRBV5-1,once,TGCGCCAGCAGCTTGATGACAGGGGCAGTGAACACTGAAGCTTTCTTT,CASSLMTGAVNTEAFF
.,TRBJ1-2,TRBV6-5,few,TGTGCCAGCTCCCGGGAGAGCTACACCTTC,CASSRESYTF
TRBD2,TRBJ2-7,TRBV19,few,TGTGCCAGTAGTACGACTAGCGGAACCTCCTACGAGCAGTACTTC,CASSTTSGTSYEQYF
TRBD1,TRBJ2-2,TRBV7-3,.,TGTGCCAGCAGCCCCGGGACAGGGGTACCCGGGGAGCTGTTTTTT,CASSPGTGVPGELFF
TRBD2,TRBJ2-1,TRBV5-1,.,TGCGCCAGCACACTTAGCGGGGGGTCCTACAATGAGCAGTTCTTC,CASTLSGGSYNEQFF
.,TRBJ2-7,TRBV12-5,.,TGTGCTAGTGGTTTGTCGGGGTGGACCTACGAGCAGTACTTC,CASGLSGWTYEQYF
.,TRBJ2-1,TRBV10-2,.,TGCGCCAGCAGTGAAGGAGGTCAAACCATCCGCTCCTACAATGAGCAGTTCTTC,CASSEGGQTIRSYNEQFF
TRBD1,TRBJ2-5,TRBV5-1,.,TGCGCCAGCAGCGGACAGGGGGCGTACCAAGAGACCCAGTACTTC,CASSGQGAYQETQYF
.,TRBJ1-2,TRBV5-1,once,TGCGCCAGCAGCCGTCCGGTTGGGGCGGAAGGCTACACCTTC,CASSRPVGAEGYTF
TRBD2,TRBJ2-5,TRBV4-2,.,TGTGCCAGCAGCCAAGATTGGGGGACTAGTCAAGAGACCCAGTACTTC,CASSQDWGTSQETQYF
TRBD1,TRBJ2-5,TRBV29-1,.,TGCAGCGTTGAGATGGGACAGGGTGAGACCCAGTACTTC,CSVEMGQGETQYF
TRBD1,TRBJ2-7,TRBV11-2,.,TGTGCCAGCAGCCCCGGGACAGGGTCTGGATACGAGCAGTACTTC,CASSPGTGSGYEQYF
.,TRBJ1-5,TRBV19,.,TGTGCCATTTCGGACACGCTCGGGCCCCAGCATTTT,CAISDTLGPQHF
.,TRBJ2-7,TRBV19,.,TGTGCCAGTAGTATCACTGGCGGTAGCTACGAGCAGTACTTC,CASSITGGSYEQYF
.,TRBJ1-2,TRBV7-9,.,TGTGCCAGCAGCAATAGCGGGGACTATGGCTACACCTTC,CASSNSGDYGYTF
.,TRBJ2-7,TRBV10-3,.,TGTGCCATCAGTGATAGTTACGAGCAGTACTTC,CAISDSYEQYF
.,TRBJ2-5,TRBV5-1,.,TGCGCCAGCAGTTCGCGGGGTGGGAGTTCAGAGACCCAGTACTTC,CASSSRGGSSETQYF
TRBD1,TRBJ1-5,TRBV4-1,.,TGCGCCAGCAGCCAGGATACAGGGGAGCATCAGCCCCAGCATTTT,CASSQDTGEHQPQHF